This T cell receptor (beta chain) came from a study of T cell responses to AZD1222 COVID-19 vaccine (dated by TCRdb to the early 2020s). Background for the entire study: AZD1222 recipients whose second dose came at about 4 weeks and those whose second dose came at about 12 weeks were combined into one group, since spike-specific TCR depth and breadth did not differ between the two schedules. TCR sequencing covered over 230 trial participants: about 210 given two doses of AZD1222 and 26 given two doses of MenACWY control vaccine. Trial participants were enrolled by age into 18-55, 56-69 and 70-plus year subgroups, with 148, 28 and 57 TCR-sequenced participants respectively. The study at large found these results: Participants were mostly white British, with more females than males. The authors suggested clonal diversity may have been underestimated. After two AZD1222 doses, spike-specific TCR breadth and depth were significantly higher than at day 0 and than in MenACWY recipients. In the small 56-69-year group, the increase in depth fell short of significance, most likely because of low power. Because no day 14 peak-response samples were available, repertoires were characterized only after the peak T cell response. The whole spike protein was spanned by vaccine-associated CD4 TCRs, and dominant responses were seen in regions 160-218 and 743-854. Nearly half of unique spike-specific TCRs reportedly recognized epitopes outside regions mutated in the B.1.351 and B.1.1.7 variants. Conclusions about previously exposed vaccinees are limited because only five to seven AZD1222 recipients were SARS-CoV-2 seropositive at baseline.

Interpreted using the paper, the time point label stands for: baseline before first vaccination. Samples from vaccinated people were obtained from the UK trials COV001 and COV002, which included a single-blind randomized controlled phase 2/3 trial of AZD1222 (ChAdOx1 nCoV-19) in healthy adults. For TCRbeta chain sequencing, PBMC samples were collected from trial participants at day 0 and at day 28 after the second dose. The CDR3 regions of human TCRbeta chains were subjected to immunosequencing. Per the source publication's procedure: TCRs in the repertoires were matched against a reference library of SARS-CoV-2-specific TCRs that had been generated with the MIRA antigen-specificity platform. Breadth meant the fraction of unique TCRs that were SARS-CoV-2-associated, whereas depth meant the fraction of total T cells that were SARS-CoV-2-associated. Each spike-specific TCR was assigned to its reactive spike region and to a CD4 or CD8 class using the MIRA data. Log10-transformed breadth and depth values were compared by one-way ANOVA with Sidak's multiple comparisons tests. Here the immuneACCESS table is served through TCRdb, limited to in-frame sequences with V and J called. Missing clones are a known gap in these copies; in checked studies unresolved V genes cover under half, and the rest lacks a known reason. D and trimming come from the DNA, and the V and J calls and clone size come from that table. The sample table records about 150,000 clones; roughly 85% of these occur just once. The ten biggest clones cover roughly 8% of the sample.

This clone was recorded once. The clone's antigen remains unknown. Base-call qualities are not available, and no considerably larger clone is one nucleotide away. Measured from the cysteine to the phenylalanine, the CDR3 is 14 residues long. CDR3 DNA only is kept here, 42 bases in frame from base 1. The germline V gene (reference sequence) specifies PRHDT as CDR1 and FYEKMQ as CDR2. V drops 4 bases and J drops 2 bases, leaving 12 bases in between. This TCR was recovered from an adult in good health. Sequences were derived from peripheral blood, sampled on day 0 of AZD1222 vaccination. The rearranged segments are TRBV13 and TRBJ2-7, with a tentative D gene TRBD2 over 5 matching bases. The CDR3 reads as follows: CASSSSRATYEQYF. The bases read TGTGCCAGCAGCTCTAGCCGAGCCACCTACGAGCAGTACTTC.